These 8 T cell receptor beta chains came from one sample sequenced in a study of graft-versus-host responses after intestinal transplantation. Clones were read by immunoSEQ multiplex PCR, and TCRdb kept only the in-frame ones, dropping some. This table has about 39,000 clones, 85% to 90% appearing once. The specimen comprised PBMCs, sampled 267 days after transplant. These receptors originate from a human patient who received an intestinal transplant, so some T cells may come from the graft donor.

J is TRBJ2-3 and V is TRBV7-6, with 7 bases aligning to TRBD2. Germline assignment: CDR1 SGHVS and CDR2 FNYEAQ. This CDR3 is built from 14 residues. The V segment lost 0 bases and the J segment 6 bases; nucleotides outside the gene matches: 3. CDR3 amino acids: CASSLAGLGDTQYF. The CDR3 DNA reads TGTGCCAGCAGCTTAGCAGGACTAGGGGATACGCAGTATTTT.

The V and J genes are TRBV1 and TRBJ2-1; TRBD2 reflects the table's D call only, with no check against the DNA. TRBV1 is assigned pseudogene status. The CDR3 covers 14 residues. In DNA form, the CDR3 reads TGCACCAGCAGCCGCCGCGCCCGAGGGAATGAGCAGTTCTTC. It encodes CTSSRRARGNEQFF.

The J gene is TRBJ2-3, the V gene TRBV14, with 11 bases matching TRBD2. Germline lookup yields CDR1 SGHDN and CDR2 FVKESK. CDR3 length: 16 amino acids. With 4 bases clipped from V and 0 bases from J, the junction kept 3 bases outside the gene matches. CDR3 loop: CASSLTSGGSTDTQYF. In DNA, the CDR3 is TGTGCCAGCAGCCTTACTAGCGGGGGTAGCACAGATACGCAGTATTTT.

The chain links TRBV5-1 to TRBJ1-2, with D hard to call. The germline V and J ends were trimmed by 0 bases and 4 bases, with 10 bases remaining between them. The germline V gene has CDR1 SGHRS and CDR2 YFSETQ. The length of the CDR3 is 14 residues. CDR3 nucleotide sequence: TGCGCCAGCAGCTTGGATTGGGGAGGCTATGGCTACACCTTC. Its protein is CASSLDWGGYGYTF.

In this sample, this clone turned up once. This rearrangement joins TRBV10-1 to TRBJ2-3; possible D gene TRBD1, 5 bases. CDR3 size: 12 residues. V was pared by 8 bases and J by 6 bases, with 12 bases between. CDR1 is WNHNN, CDR2 SYGVQD, per germline (reference sequence). CDR3 in DNA: TGCGCCAGCGGGCAGGGTTTGGATACGCAGTATTTT. It encodes CASGQGLDTQYF.

The rearrangement links TRBV4-1 to TRBJ2-7; maybe TRBD1 (7 bases). The CDR3 has 15 amino acids. The germline CDR1 and CDR2 sequences are MGHRA and YSYEKL. V lost 4 bases, J lost 2 bases, and 15 bases lay in between. CDR3: CASSPSRGETYEQYF. The CDR3 nucleotides read TGCGCCAGCAGCCCGAGCAGGGGGGAGACCTACGAGCAGTACTTC.

The rearrangement joins TRBV6-1 to TRBJ2-6; no clear D gene. This CDR3 has 15 amino acids. CDR1 and CDR2 (germline): MNHNS, SASEGT. Trimming left V 5 bases short and J 0 bases short, with 8 bases between. CDR3 region: CASSPLHSGANVLTF. CDR3 sequence (DNA): TGTGCCAGCAGTCCCCTGCACTCTGGGGCCAACGTCCTGACTTTC.

This clone was recorded once. The rearrangement uses TRBV7-9 and TRBJ1-1; D is perhaps TRBD1 (5 bases). V lost 0 bases, J lost 2 bases, and 10 bases lay in between. The CDR3 is 15 residues long. Germline lookup yields CDR1 SEHNR and CDR2 FQNEAQ (reference sequence). The CDR3 region is CASSLASGANTEAFF. CDR3 nucleotides: TGTGCCAGCAGCTTAGCTTCCGGGGCCAACACTGAAGCTTTCTTT.